The present T cell receptor beta chain was sequenced within a study of early T cells in non-severe SARS-CoV-2 infection. About the study: The chains were unpaired, and the sequenced material was bulk RNA from unsorted whole blood.

In its sample, this clonotype is medium-sized. Its antigen is unidentified. Trimming pared 0 bases from V and 5 bases from J, leaving 10 bases between. Germline V gives CDR1 SGHVS, CDR2 FQNEAQ. This CDR3 has 14 amino acids. Overall study findings and caveats: Missing private and CD4 specificities, VDJdb matching favored anti-spike CD8 responses.

Unique molecular identifiers tagged individual cDNA molecules. TCRdb redid the calling of the 5' RACE reads with MiXCR, one entry per CDR3 protein. The sample consists of tens of thousands of distinct CDR3 sequences, under 15% of them appearing once. This chain links TRBV7-8 with TRBJ1-1, with D perhaps matching TRBD1 (5 bases). The receptor was isolated from an adult who was a healthcare worker with PCR-confirmed SARS-CoV-2 infection or an uninfected control (not recorded which). Source: whole blood, taken at baseline. CDR3 coding DNA: TGTGCCAGCAGCTTAGCGATGGCAGGGACTGAAGCTTTCTTT. The encoded protein is CASSLAMAGTEAFF.